The 8 T cell receptor beta chains in this list originate from one sample, sequenced in a study of blood T cell repertoires in COVID-19. Sequenced by immunoSEQ multiplex PCR; TCRdb stores in-frame clones only, minus some. The data hold around 260,000 clones, with about 88% observed a single time. Sequenced input: PBMCs or T cells enriched from blood (not recorded which). Source of these receptors: a man younger than 40 with acute COVID-19.

The chain recombines TRBV2 with TRBJ2-7; 7 bases are a match to TRBD2. The CDR3 covers 15 residues. Trimming took 5 bases from V and 6 from J; bases not matched to a gene: 13. Germline V gives CDR1 SNHLY, CDR2 FYNNEI. The CDR3 nucleotides are TGTGCCAGCAGTCTTCCCCGGGGAGGGATTGTCGAGCAGTACGTC. Amino acids: CASSLPRGGIVEQYV.

The genes are TRBV11-3 and TRBJ1-1; 9 positions match TRBD1. This CDR3 has 16 amino acids. Looked up from germline, CDR1 is SGHNT and CDR2 is YENEEA. The V gene end was trimmed by 5 bases and the J gene end by 0 bases; junction bases not matched to a gene: 7. Here the CDR3 reads CASSRTGGLVNTEAFF. CDR3 in DNA: TGTGCCAGCAGCCGAACAGGGGGCCTAGTGAACACTGAAGCTTTCTTT.

The chain has TRBV11-2 and TRBJ2-5, with 7 bases fitting TRBD2. The CDR3 sequence is 14 residues long. After removal of 5 bases from V and 5 bases from J, the junction contained 8 bases not matched to a gene. The germline CDR1 and CDR2 sequences are SGHAT and FQNNGV. CDR3 bases: TGTGCCAGCAGCGAGACTAGCTTTTCGGAGACCCAGTACTTC. Amino acid sequence: CASSETSFSETQYF. The complete variable domain, with remaining parts taken from reference TRBV11-2 and TRBJ2-5, reads EAGVAQSPRYKIIEKRQSVAFWCNPISGHATLYWYQQILGQGPKLLIQFQNNGVVDDSQLPKDRFSAERLKGVDSTLKIQPAKLEDSAVYLCASSETSFSETQYFGPGTRLLVL.

This chain joins TRBV29-1 and TRBJ2-4; D ambiguous. CDR1 and CDR2 (germline): SQVTM, ANQGSEA. V lost 4 bases to trimming and J lost 0 bases, with 7 bases between them. The CDR3 runs to 13 residues. CDR3 in amino acids: CSVGPGAKNIQYF. The CDR3 DNA reads as TGCAGCGTTGGCCCCGGAGCCAAAAACATTCAGTACTTC.

The J gene is TRBJ1-2, the V gene TRBV7-2; possibly TRBD1 for D (6 bases). The V and J ends lost 7 bases and 7 bases respectively, with 22 bases between them. Germline lookup yields CDR1 SGHTA and CDR2 FQGNSA. There are 15 residues in the CDR3. The CDR3 loop is CASNTAGHFWGGYTF. The CDR3 DNA sequence: TGTGCCAGCAACACAGCGGGACATTTCTGGGGTGGCTACACCTTC.

V is TRBV12-3 or TRBV12-4 and J is TRBJ2-2; D is perhaps TRBD1 (5 bases). CDR3 length: 13 residues. The V gene lost 4 bases and the J gene lost 4 bases, with 7 bases spanning the gap. The CDR3 reads CASSSGFTGELFF. The CDR3 DNA sequence: TGTGCCAGCAGTTCAGGGTTCACCGGGGAGCTGTTTTTT.

The chain recombines TRBV5-6 with TRBJ2-2, with TRBD2 identical over 11 bases. Unmatched junction bases numbered 10, after V lost 4 bases and J lost 5 bases. Germline V gene data show CDR1 as SGHDT and CDR2 as YYEEEE. The CDR3 consists of 17 residues. Here the CDR3 DNA reads TGTGCCAGCAGCCCGCGCCAGACTAGCGGGGCGACCGGGGAGCTGTTTTTT. It is translated as CASSPRQTSGATGELFF.

The genes are TRBV28 and TRBJ1-1; maybe TRBD1 (6 bases). CDR3 length equals 13 residues. The ends were cut back, 7 bases at V and 6 bases at J, with 15 bases in the middle. Germline assignment: CDR1 MDHEN and CDR2 SYDVKM. The CDR3 DNA is TGTGCCAGCAATAAACAGGGTCCGGCTGAAGCTTTCTTT. Amino acid sequence: CASNKQGPAEAFF. Using reference TRBV28 and TRBJ1-1 for the parts outside the CDR3, the full variable domain is DVKVTQSSRYLVKRTGEKVFLECVQDMDHENMFWYRQDPGLGLRLIYFSYDVKMKEKGDIPEGYSVSREKKERFSLILESASTNQTSMYLCASNKQGPAEAFFGQGTRLTVV.